Listed below are T cell receptor beta chains from one sample, sequenced in a study of T cell repertoires in aging, cancer and after chemotherapy. TCRdb redid the calling of the multiplex PCR reads with MiXCR, one entry per CDR3 protein. The sample carries thousands of distinct CDR3 sequences, approximately 32% recorded once. The sequencing input was blood. Every receptor here comes from a human donor in good health. Each CDR3 is given with its conserved first and last residue. The order of the fields is D gene, CDR3 length, J gene, V gene, CDR3 protein. A D gene is named only where the DNA matches it firmly.

>.|17|TRBJ2-1|TRBV11-1
CASSHTPTGALNNEQFF
>.|13|TRBJ2-5|TRBV10-3
CAISHRDEETQYF
>.|12|TRBJ2-7|TRBV6-5
CASRNRPYEQYF
>.|13|TRBJ2-7|TRBV27
CASSPRAAYEQYF
>TRBD2|16|TRBJ2-1|TRBV6-1
CASSEPQRGQYNEQFF
>TRBD2|16|TRBJ2-5|TRBV27
CASSRGTSGWIGTQYF
>TRBD1|18|TRBJ2-6|TRBV27
CASTTPGQGPSGANVLTF
>.|14|TRBJ2-6|TRBV5-1
CASSLGSGANVLTF
>.|13|TRBJ1-2|TRBV6-5
CASSLITGNGYTF
>.|15|TRBJ1-5|TRBV7-6
CASSSRQEPNQPQHF
>.|14|TRBJ1-3|TRBV12-3/TRBV12-4
CASGWGLAGNTIYF
>TRBD1|13|TRBJ1-2|TRBV27
CASSPGTVYGYTF
>TRBD2|13|TRBJ2-7|TRBV6-5
CATREGHEDEQYF
>TRBD1|15|TRBJ2-1|TRBV11-1
CASSWTGGNNNEQFF
>TRBD2|15|TRBJ2-5|TRBV19
CASSTTRGVGETQYF
>TRBD1|14|TRBJ1-1|TRBV7-6
CASRTGTGNTEAFF
>.|14|TRBJ1-1|TRBV30
CAWFAGAWVTQAFF
>.|12|TRBJ2-3|TRBV10-3
CAISESRSTQYF
>.|15|TRBJ1-2|TRBV12-3/TRBV12-4
CASSLYAALTAGYTF
>.|13|TRBJ2-1|TRBV18
CASSRGPDNEQFF
>TRBD2|15|TRBJ2-1|TRBV6-5
CASRPGTSGYNEQFF
>.|16|TRBJ2-2|TRBV7-6
CASSSRWQGNTGELFF
>TRBD2|14|TRBJ2-7|TRBV19
CASRRQRGPYEQYF
>.|17|TRBJ2-1|TRBV7-6
CASSYGGRGWSYNEQFF
>TRBD2|18|TRBJ2-5|TRBV15
CATSRSGTSGGAEETQYF
>TRBD1|14|TRBJ2-5|TRBV20-1
CSARTGGGQETQYF
>.|15|TRBJ1-6|TRBV19
CATRYGRGVNSPLHF
>TRBD1|14|TRBJ1-4|TRBV18
CASRQGTTNEKLFF
>.|15|TRBJ2-7|TRBV27
CASSQSGTSSYEQYF
>TRBD1|16|TRBJ1-5|TRBV19
CASSMSVDRVNQHQHF
>.|16|TRBJ1-5|TRBV12-3/TRBV12-4
CASSREGGGPYQPQHF
>.|13|TRBJ2-2|TRBV6-2/TRBV6-3
CASSGQGPGELFF
>.|14|TRBJ1-2|TRBV6-1
CASSEGGARYGYTF
>TRBD2|17|TRBJ2-7|TRBV11-2
CASSLRASGGSTYEQYF
>TRBD2|17|TRBJ2-5|TRBV14
CASSPRTSGGVKETQYF
>.|12|TRBJ1-2|TRBV6-2/TRBV6-3
CASSETFGGYTF